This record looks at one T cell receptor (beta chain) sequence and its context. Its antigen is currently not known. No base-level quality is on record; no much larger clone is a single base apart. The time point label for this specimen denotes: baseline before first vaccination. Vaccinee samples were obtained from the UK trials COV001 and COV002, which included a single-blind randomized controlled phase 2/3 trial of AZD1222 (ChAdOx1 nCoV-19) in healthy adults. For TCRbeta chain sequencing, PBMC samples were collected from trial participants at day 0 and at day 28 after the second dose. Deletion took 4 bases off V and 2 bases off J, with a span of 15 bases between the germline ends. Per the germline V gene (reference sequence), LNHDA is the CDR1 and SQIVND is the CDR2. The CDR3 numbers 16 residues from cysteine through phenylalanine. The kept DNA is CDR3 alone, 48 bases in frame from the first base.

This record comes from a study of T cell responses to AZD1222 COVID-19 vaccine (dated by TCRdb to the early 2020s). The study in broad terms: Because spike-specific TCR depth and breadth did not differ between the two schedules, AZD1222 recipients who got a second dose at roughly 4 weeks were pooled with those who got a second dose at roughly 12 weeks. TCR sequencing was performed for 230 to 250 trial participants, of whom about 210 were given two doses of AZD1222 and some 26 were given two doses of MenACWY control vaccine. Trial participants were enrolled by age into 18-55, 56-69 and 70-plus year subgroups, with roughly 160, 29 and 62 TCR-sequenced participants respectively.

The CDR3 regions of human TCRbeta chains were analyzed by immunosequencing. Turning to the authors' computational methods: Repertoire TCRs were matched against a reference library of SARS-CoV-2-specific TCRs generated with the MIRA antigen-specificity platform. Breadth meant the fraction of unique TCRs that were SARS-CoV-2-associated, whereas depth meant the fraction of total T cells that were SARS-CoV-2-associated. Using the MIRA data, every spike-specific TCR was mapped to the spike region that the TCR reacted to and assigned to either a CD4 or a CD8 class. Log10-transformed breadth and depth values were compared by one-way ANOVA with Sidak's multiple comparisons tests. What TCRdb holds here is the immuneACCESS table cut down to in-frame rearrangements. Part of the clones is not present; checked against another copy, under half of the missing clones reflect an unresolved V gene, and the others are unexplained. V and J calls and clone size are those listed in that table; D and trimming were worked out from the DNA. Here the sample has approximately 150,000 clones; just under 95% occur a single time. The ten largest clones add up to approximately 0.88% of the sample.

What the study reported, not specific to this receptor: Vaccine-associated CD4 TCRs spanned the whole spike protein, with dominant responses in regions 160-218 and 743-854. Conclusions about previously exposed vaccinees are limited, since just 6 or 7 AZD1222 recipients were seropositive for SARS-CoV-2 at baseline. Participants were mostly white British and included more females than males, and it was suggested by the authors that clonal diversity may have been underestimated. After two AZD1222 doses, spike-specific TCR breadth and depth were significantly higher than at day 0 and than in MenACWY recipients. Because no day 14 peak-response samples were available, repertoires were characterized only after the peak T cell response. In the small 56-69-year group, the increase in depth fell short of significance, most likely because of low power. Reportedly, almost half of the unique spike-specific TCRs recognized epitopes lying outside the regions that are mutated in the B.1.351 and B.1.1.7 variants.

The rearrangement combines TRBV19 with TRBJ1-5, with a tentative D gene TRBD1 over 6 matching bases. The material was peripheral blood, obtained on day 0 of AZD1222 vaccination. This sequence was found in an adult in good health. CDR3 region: CASSNLQGKGNQPQHF. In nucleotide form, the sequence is TGTGCCAGTAGTAACTTACAGGGTAAGGGCAATCAGCCCCAGCATTTT.